This entry lists 6 T cell receptor beta chains sequenced from one sample in a study of T cell responses to AZD1222 COVID-19 vaccine. The protocol was immunoSEQ multiplex PCR, while the TCRdb copy is restricted to in-frame clones and leaves out a portion. The sample has over 100,000 clones, roughly 89% seen once. This specimen consisted of peripheral blood, obtained on day 0 of AZD1222 vaccination. The receptors derive from an adult in good health.

V is TRBV10-1 and J is TRBJ1-1; D is possibly TRBD1 (6 bases). The CDR3 loop spans 19 amino acids. V was clipped by 3 bases and J by 1 base, with 24 bases between them. Germline CDR1 is WNHNN and CDR2 is SYGVQD (reference sequence). The chain's CDR3 is CASSDQRSTGLSKNTEAFF. The CDR3, as DNA: TGCGCCAGCAGTGACCAGAGGTCGACAGGACTCAGTAAGAACACTGAAGCTTTCTTT.

This clone came up once. V gene TRBV19 combines with J gene TRBJ1-5; TRBD1 aligns across 7 bases. Germline CDR1 reads LNHDA; CDR2 reads SQIVND (reference sequence). This CDR3 comprises 15 residues. V dropped 6 bases and J dropped 2; count of bases not matched to a gene: 7. The CDR3 bases are TGTGCCAGTAGCAAGGGGGCAGGGCGCAATCAGCCCCAGCATTTT. Residues: CASSKGAGRNQPQHF.

This sequence joins TRBV19 and TRBJ1-2; a weak D match, TRBD1 (5 bases). Germline CDR1 LNHDA, CDR2 SQIVND (reference sequence). This CDR3 has 14 amino acids. The V end lost 5 bases, the J end lost 4 bases, and 14 bases lay between the germline ends. CDR3: CASSDRGVGYGYTF. CDR3 sequence (DNA): TGTGCCAGTAGTGACCGAGGGGTCGGCTATGGCTACACCTTC.

The V and J genes are TRBV5-6 and TRBJ2-3, with TRBD2 as a possible D gene (6 bases). This CDR3 is built from 14 residues. Trimming removed 4 bases from V and 2 bases from J, with 11 bases in between. CDR1 is SGHDT, CDR2 YYEEEE, per germline. The CDR3 here is CASSPGGSTDTQYF. The CDR3 coding sequence is TGTGCCAGCAGCCCCGGGGGATCCACAGATACGCAGTATTTT.

The V gene is TRBV5-1, the J gene TRBJ1-6, with a weak D call TRBD1 (5 bases). V was trimmed by 0 bases and J by 7 bases, leaving 14 bases between them. This CDR3 is built from 16 residues. The V gene's germline CDR1 is SGHRS and CDR2 YFSETQ. The CDR3 reads CASSLGMTVLNSPLHF. Here the CDR3 DNA reads TGCGCCAGCAGCTTGGGGATGACAGTTTTAAATTCACCCCTCCACTTT.

The rearrangement links TRBV28 to TRBJ1-3, with 8 positions matching TRBD1. The CDR3 consists of 16 residues. V shed 6 bases, J shed 5 bases, and the junction held 12 bases outside the gene matches. From germline, CDR1 is MDHEN and CDR2 SYDVKM. CDR3 residues: CASSPPTTGARNTIYF. The CDR3 DNA reads as TGTGCCAGCAGCCCTCCGACGACAGGGGCGAGAAACACCATATATTTT.